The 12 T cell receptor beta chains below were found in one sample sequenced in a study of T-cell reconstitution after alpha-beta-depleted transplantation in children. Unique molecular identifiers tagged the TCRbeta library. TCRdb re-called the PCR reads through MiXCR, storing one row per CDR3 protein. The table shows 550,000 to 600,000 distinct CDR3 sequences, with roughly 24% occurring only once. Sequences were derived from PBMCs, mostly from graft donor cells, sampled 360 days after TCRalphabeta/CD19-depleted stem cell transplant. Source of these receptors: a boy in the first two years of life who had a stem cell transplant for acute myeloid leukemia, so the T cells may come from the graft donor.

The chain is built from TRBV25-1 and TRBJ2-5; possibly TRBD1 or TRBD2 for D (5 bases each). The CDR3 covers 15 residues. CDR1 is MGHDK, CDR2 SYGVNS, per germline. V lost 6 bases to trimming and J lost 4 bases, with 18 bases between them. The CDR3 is CASRIGGRQGETQYF. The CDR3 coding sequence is TGTGCCAGCAGGATTGGGGGACGTCAGGGAGAGACCCAGTACTTC. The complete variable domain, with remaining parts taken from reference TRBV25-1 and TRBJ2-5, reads EADIYQTPRYLVIGTGKKITLECSQTMGHDKMYWYQQDPGMELHLIHYSYGVNSTEKGDLSSESTVSRIRTEHFPLTLESARPSHTSQYLCASRIGGRQGETQYFGPGTRLLVL.

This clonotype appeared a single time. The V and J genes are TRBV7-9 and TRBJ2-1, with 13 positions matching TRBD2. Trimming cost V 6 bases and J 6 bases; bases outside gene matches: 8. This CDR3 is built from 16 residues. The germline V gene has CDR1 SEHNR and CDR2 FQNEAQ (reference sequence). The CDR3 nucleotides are TGTGCCAGCAGGCCTACTAGCGGGGGGGCCCTCAATGAGCAGTTCTTC. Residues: CASRPTSGGALNEQFF.

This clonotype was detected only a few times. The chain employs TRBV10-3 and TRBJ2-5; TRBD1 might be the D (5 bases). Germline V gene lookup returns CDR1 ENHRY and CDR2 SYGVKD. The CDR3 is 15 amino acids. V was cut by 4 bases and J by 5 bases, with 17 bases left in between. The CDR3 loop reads CAISVGPPGLETQYF. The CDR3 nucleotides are TGTGCCATCAGTGTTGGCCCCCCAGGGCTGGAGACCCAGTACTTC.

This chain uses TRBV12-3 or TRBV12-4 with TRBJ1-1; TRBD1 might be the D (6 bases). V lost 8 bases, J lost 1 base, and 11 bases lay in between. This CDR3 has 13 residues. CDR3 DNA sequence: TGTGCCAGCGGTCGACAGGCGAACACTGAAGCTTTCTTT. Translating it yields CASGRQANTEAFF.

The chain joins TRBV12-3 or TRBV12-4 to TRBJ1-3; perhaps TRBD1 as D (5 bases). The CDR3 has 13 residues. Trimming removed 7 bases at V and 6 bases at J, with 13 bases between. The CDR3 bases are TGTGCCAGCATTATGGACATCCAAAACACCATATATTTT. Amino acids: CASIMDIQNTIYF.

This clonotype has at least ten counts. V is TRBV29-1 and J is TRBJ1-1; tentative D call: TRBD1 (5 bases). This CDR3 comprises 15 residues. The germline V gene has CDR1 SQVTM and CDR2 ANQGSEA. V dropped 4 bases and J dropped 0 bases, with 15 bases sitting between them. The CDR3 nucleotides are TGCAGCGTTGGTCCCGTCCTACAGGTGAACACTGAAGCTTTCTTT. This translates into CSVGPVLQVNTEAFF.

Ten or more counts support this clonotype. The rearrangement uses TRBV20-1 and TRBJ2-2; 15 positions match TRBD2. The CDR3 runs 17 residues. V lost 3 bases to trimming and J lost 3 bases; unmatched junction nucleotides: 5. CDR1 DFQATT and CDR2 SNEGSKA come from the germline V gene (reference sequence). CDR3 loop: CSASGLAGGLDTGELFF. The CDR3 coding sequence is TGCAGTGCTAGCGGACTAGCGGGGGGGCTAGACACCGGGGAGCTGTTTTTT.

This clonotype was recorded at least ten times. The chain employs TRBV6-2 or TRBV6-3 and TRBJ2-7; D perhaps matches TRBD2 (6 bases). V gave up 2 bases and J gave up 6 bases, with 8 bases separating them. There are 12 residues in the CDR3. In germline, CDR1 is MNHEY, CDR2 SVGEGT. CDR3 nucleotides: TGTGCCAGCAGTTACATCGGGGGCGAGCAGTACTTC. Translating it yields CASSYIGGEQYF.

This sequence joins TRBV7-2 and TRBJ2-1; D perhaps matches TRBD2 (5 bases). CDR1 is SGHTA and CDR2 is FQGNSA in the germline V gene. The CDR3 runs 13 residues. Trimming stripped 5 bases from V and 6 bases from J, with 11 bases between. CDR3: CASSDRAGNEQFF. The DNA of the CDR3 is TGTGCCAGCAGCGATAGGGCGGGCAATGAGCAGTTCTTC.

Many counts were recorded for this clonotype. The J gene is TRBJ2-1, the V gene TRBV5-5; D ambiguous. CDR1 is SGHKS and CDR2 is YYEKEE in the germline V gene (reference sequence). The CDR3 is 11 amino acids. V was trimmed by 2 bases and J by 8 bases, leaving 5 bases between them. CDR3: CASSFLDEQFF. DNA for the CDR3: TGTGCCAGCAGCTTCCTTGATGAGCAGTTCTTC.

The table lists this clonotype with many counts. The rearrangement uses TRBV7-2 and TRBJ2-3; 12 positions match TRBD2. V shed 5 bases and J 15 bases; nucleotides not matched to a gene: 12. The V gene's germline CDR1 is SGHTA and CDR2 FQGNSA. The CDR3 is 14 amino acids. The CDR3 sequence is CASSVLAGGLSSYF. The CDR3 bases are TGTGCCAGCAGCGTCCTAGCGGGGGGGCTCTCCTCATATTTT.

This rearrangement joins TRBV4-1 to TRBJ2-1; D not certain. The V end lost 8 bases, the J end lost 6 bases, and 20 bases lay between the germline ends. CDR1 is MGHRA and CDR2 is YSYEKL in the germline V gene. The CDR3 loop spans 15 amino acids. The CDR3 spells CASASHGQYGNEQFF. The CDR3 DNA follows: TGCGCCAGCGCGTCCCATGGGCAGTACGGCAATGAGCAGTTCTTC.